Listed below are T cell receptor beta chains from one sample, sequenced in a study of OX40 agonist ivuxolimab in advanced cancers. Profiling relied on immunoSEQ multiplex PCR, and the TCRdb table lists in-frame clones only, not all of them. The table has approximately 58,000 clones, under 90% seen once. The sequences come from CD4+ or CD8+ T cells sorted from blood, collected in a trial of the OX40 agonist ivuxolimab. Receptors originate from an adult with an advanced solid tumor such as melanoma, head and neck, liver or kidney cancer. Both conserved end residues are part of each CDR3. D genes are given only for firm matches. Size is stated for part of the rows, as once, few or many counts, or as a class when the clone is expanded.

v_call	clone_size	d_call	cdr3_length	j_call	cdr3_aa	cdr3_nt
TRBV28	few	TRBD2	14	TRBJ2-3	CASKREESTDTQYF	TGTGCCAGCAAACGGGAGGAAAGCACAGATACGCAGTATTTT
TRBV2	-	TRBD1	12	TRBJ1-3	CASSVNRGNIYF	TGTGCCAGCAGCGTCAACAGGGGTAACATATATTTT
TRBV7-9	-	-	12	TRBJ1-5	CASSLDDQPQHF	TGTGCCAGCAGCTTGGATGATCAGCCCCAGCATTTT
TRBV6-1	once	-	12	TRBJ1-1	CASSERAQRAFF	TGTGCCAGCAGTGAAAGGGCCCAGAGAGCTTTCTTT
TRBV10-3	-	-	13	TRBJ1-1	CAISQGLNTEAFF	TGTGCCATCAGTCAGGGCCTGAACACTGAAGCTTTCTTT
TRBV6-5	-	-	14	TRBJ1-2	CASSYDRWNYGYTF	TGTGCCAGCAGTTACGACAGGTGGAACTATGGCTACACCTTC
TRBV19	-	-	15	TRBJ2-7	CASSIKAGEGVEQYF	TGTGCCAGTAGTATAAAGGCAGGGGAGGGAGTTGAGCAGTACTTC
TRBV11-3	-	-	12	TRBJ2-3	CASSLHTDTQYF	TGTGCCAGCAGCTTGCACACAGATACGCAGTATTTT
TRBV27	-	TRBD1	15	TRBJ1-3	CASREGTGAGNTIYF	TGTGCCAGCAGGGAAGGGACAGGGGCTGGAAACACCATATATTTT
TRBV11-3	few	TRBD1	12	TRBJ1-1	CASSRDSHLTFF	TGTGCCAGCAGCCGGGACAGCCACCTGACTTTCTTT
TRBV5-6	-	TRBD1	16	TRBJ1-1	CASSLGQGLMNTEAFF	TGTGCCAGCAGCTTGGGACAGGGACTCATGAACACTGAAGCTTTCTTT
TRBV29-1	-	-	13	TRBJ2-1	CSAQRSSYNEQFF	TGCAGCGCCCAGCGGAGCTCCTACAATGAGCAGTTCTTC
TRBV6-6	-	-	16	TRBJ2-1	CASSYSRGSTYNEQFF	TGTGCCAGCAGTTACTCGAGAGGGTCCACCTACAATGAGCAGTTCTTC
TRBV19	-	-	16	TRBJ2-7	CASSISGARVVDEQYF	TGTGCCAGTAGTATATCGGGGGCGAGGGTGGTGGACGAGCAGTACTTC
TRBV28	-	-	14	TRBJ1-5	CASGGGYASQPQHF	TGTGCCAGCGGGGGGGGTTACGCTAGTCAGCCCCAGCATTTT
TRBV6-1	-	-	15	TRBJ1-3	CASSEKVLSGNTIYF	TGTGCCAGCAGTGAAAAGGTTCTCTCTGGAAACACCATATATTTT
TRBV7-2	-	TRBD1	15	TRBJ1-1	CASSPRDRAFTEAFF	TGTGCCAGCAGCCCCCGGGACAGGGCGTTCACTGAAGCTTTCTTT
TRBV18	-	TRBD1	14	TRBJ2-7	CASSPAGQGYEQYF	TGTGCCAGCTCACCCGCGGGACAGGGCTACGAGCAGTACTTC
TRBV9	-	TRBD1	16	TRBJ2-2	CASSVAGQGVSGELFF	TGTGCCAGCAGCGTAGCGGGACAGGGGGTCTCCGGGGAGCTGTTTTTT
TRBV30	-	-	17	TRBJ1-2	CAWSEPSLGPRAYGYTF	TGTGCCTGGAGCGAACCTTCCCTTGGCCCAAGGGCCTATGGCTACACCTTC
TRBV11-3	-	TRBD1	15	TRBJ1-1	CASSTTGQGVPEAFF	TGTGCCAGCAGCACCACGGGACAGGGGGTCCCTGAAGCTTTCTTT
TRBV11-2	-	TRBD2	18	TRBJ2-7	CASSLKGTSGAGSYEQYF	TGTGCCAGCAGCTTAAAAGGGACTAGCGGGGCAGGATCCTACGAGCAGTACTTC
TRBV5-1	-	TRBD2	14	TRBJ2-2	CASSAGTRSGELFF	TGCGCCAGCAGCGCCGGGACTAGGTCCGGGGAGCTGTTTTTT
TRBV30	-	TRBD2	11	TRBJ2-1	CAWSVGGEQFF	TGTGCCTGGAGTGTCGGGGGGGAGCAGTTCTTC
TRBV7-9	-	-	14	TRBJ2-5	CASSLLDGQETQYF	TGTGCCAGCAGCCTCCTGGACGGCCAAGAGACCCAGTACTTC